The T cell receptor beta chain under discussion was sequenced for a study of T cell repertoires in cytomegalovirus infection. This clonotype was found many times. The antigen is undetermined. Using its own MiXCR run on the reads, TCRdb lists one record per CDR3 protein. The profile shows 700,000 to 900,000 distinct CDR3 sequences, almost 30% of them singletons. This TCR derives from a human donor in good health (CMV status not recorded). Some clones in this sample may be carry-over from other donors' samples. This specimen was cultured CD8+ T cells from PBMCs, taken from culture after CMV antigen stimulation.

DNA of the CDR3: TGTGCCAGCAGCTTAGGGGGAGGGGAGACCCAGTACTTC. Its protein is CASSLGGGETQYF. The V and J genes are TRBV27 and TRBJ2-5; weak D call: TRBD2 (7 bases). V lost 6 bases, J lost 5 bases, and 13 bases lay in between. This CDR3 is 13 amino acids long. In germline, CDR1 is MNHEY, CDR2 SMNVEV (reference sequence).